This TCR beta chain was identified during a study of OX40 agonist ivuxolimab in advanced cancers. Looking at the study overall: Hepatocellular carcinoma, melanoma, renal cell or head and neck cancer affected the dose-escalation patients. Previous treatment with anti-PD-1, anti-PD-L1 or anti-CTLA-4 therapy was allowed; 30% to 50% had received some.

Here immunoSEQ multiplex PCR was the method, and the copy in TCRdb shows in-frame clones only, minus some. The data show more than 9,000 clones, with about 82% seen just once and 22% held by the top ten. Trimming removed 2 bases at V and 0 bases at J, with 10 bases between. The CDR3 is 16 residues long. Per the germline V gene, CDR1 is PRHDT and CDR2 is FYEKMQ (reference sequence). The source of this sequence is an adult with an advanced solid tumor such as melanoma, head and neck, liver or kidney cancer. The chain recombines TRBV13 with TRBJ2-2, with no clear D. The source material was CD4+ or CD8+ T cells sorted from blood, sampled in a trial of the OX40 agonist ivuxolimab. CDR3 nucleotide sequence: TGTGCCAGCAGCTTAAGGGTAGCTGCGAACACCGGGGAGCTGTTTTTT. This encodes CASSLRVAANTGELFF.